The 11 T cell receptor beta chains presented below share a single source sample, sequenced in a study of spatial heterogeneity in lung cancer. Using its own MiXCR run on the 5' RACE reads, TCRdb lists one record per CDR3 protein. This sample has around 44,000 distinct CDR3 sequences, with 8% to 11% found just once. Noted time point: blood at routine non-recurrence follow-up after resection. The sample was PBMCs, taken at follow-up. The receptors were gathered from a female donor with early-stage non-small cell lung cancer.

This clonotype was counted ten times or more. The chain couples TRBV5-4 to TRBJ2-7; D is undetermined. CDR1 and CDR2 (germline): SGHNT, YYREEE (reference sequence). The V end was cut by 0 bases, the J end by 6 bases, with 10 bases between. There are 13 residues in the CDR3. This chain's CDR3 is CASSLDGTGEQYF. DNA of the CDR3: TGTGCCAGCAGCTTGGATGGCACGGGCGAGCAGTACTTC.

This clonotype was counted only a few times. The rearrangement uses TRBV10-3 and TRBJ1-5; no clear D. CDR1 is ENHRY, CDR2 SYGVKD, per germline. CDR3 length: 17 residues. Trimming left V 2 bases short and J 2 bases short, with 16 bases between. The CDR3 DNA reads TGTGCCATCAGTGAGCCTTCCAGAGGAAGGGGCAATCAGCCCCAGCATTTT. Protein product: CAISEPSRGRGNQPQHF.

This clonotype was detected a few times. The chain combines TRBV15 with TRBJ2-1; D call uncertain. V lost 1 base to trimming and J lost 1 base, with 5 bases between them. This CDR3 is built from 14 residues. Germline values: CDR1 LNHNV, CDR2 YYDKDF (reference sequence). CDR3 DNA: TGTGCCACCAGCAGAGTTACGTCCTACAATGAGCAGTTCTTC. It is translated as CATSRVTSYNEQFF. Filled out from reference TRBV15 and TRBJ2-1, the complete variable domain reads DAMVIQNPRYQVTQFGKPVTLSCSQTLNHNVMYWYQQKSSQAPKLLFHYYDKDFNNEADTPDNFQSRRPNTSFCFLDIRSPGLGDTAMYLCATSRVTSYNEQFFGPGTRLTVL.

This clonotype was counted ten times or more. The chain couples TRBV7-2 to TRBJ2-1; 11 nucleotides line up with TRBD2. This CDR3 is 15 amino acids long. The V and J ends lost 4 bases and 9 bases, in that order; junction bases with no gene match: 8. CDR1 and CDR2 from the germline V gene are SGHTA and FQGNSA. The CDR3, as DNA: TGTGCCAGCAGCTCCACCGGGACTAGCGGTTCTGAGCAGTTCTTC. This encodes CASSSTGTSGSEQFF. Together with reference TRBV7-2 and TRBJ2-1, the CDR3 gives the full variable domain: GAGVSQSPSNKVTEKGKDVELRCDPISGHTALYWYRQSLGQGLEFLIYFQGNSAPDKSGLPSDRFSAERTGGSVSTLTIQRTQQEDSAVYLCASSSTGTSGSEQFFGPGTRLTVL.

The CDR3 DNA follows: TGCAGCGTTTGGAGGGTTTCGAACAATGAGCAGTTCTTC. Its protein is CSVWRVSNNEQFF. The V gene is TRBV29-1, the J gene TRBJ2-1; tentative D call: TRBD2 (6 bases). V lost 5 bases and J lost 5, with 13 bases in between. Germline CDR1 reads SQVTM; CDR2 reads ANQGSEA. The CDR3 contains 13 residues.

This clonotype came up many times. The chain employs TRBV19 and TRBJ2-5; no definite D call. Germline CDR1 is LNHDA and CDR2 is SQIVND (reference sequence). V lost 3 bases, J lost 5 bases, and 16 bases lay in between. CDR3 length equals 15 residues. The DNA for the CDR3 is TGTGCCAGTAGTATCCTCCCGGGCCAGGAGGAGACCCAGTACTTC. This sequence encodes CASSILPGQEETQYF.

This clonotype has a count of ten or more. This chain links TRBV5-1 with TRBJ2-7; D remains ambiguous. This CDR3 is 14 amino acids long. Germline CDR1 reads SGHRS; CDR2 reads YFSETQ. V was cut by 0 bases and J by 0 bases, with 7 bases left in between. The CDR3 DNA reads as TGCGCCAGCAGCTTGGTGGCATACTCCTACGAGCAGTACTTC. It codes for CASSLVAYSYEQYF. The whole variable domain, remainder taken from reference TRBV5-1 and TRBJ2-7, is KAGVTQTPRYLIKTRGQQVTLSCSPISGHRSVSWYQQTPGQGLQFLFEYFSETQRNKGNFPGRFSGRQFSNSRSEMNVSTLELGDSALYLCASSLVAYSYEQYFGPGTRLTVT.

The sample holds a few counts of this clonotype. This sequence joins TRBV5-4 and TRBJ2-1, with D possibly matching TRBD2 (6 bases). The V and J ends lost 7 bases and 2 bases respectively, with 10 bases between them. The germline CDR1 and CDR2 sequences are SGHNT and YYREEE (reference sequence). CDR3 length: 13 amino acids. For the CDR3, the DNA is TGTGCCAGCGGGGACTCCCCCTACAATGAGCAGTTCTTC. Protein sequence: CASGDSPYNEQFF. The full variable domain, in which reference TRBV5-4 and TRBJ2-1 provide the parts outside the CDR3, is ETGVTQSPTHLIKTRGQQVTLRCSSQSGHNTVSWYQQALGQGPQFIFQYYREEENGRGNFPPRFSGLQFPNYSSELNVNALELDDSALYLCASGDSPYNEQFFGPGTRLTVL.

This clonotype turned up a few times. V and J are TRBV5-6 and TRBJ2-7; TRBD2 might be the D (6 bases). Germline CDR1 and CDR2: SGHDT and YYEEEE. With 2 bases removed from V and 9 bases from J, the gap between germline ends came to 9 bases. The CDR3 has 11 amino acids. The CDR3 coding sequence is TGTGCCAGCAGCTTCGGAGGGACGCAGTACTTC. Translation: CASSFGGTQYF.

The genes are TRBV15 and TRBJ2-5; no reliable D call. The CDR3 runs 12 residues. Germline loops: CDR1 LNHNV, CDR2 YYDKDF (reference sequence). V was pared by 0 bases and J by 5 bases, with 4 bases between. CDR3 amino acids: CATSRDRETQYF. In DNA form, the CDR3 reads TGTGCCACCAGCAGAGATAGGGAGACCCAGTACTTC.

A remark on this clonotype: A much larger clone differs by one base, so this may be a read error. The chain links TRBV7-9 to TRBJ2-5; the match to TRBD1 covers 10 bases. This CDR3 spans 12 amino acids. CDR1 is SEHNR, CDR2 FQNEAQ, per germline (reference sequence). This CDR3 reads CTSSSMDRGNNF. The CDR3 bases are TGTACCAGCAGCTCCATGGACAGGGGGAATAATTTC.